The 26 T cell receptor beta chains given below trace back to one sample, sequenced in a study of cytotoxic CD8 clonotypes in ibrutinib-treated CLL. Sequencing used immunoSEQ multiplex PCR; TCRdb keeps in-frame clones, though not all of them. The sample comprises some 200,000 clones, over 60% of which are singletons, and around an eighth rests with the top ten. This material consisted of PBMCs, taken after 24 months of ibrutinib treatment. Every receptor here comes from a human donor with chronic lymphocytic leukemia.

The genes are TRBV28 and TRBJ1-4; D is perhaps TRBD1 (5 bases). V was trimmed by 2 bases and J by 6 bases, leaving 10 bases between them. Germline-derived CDR1 and CDR2 are MDHEN and SYDVKM. CDR3 length equals 14 residues. This CDR3 is CASSLVQAYEKLFF. DNA for the CDR3: TGTGCCAGCAGTTTAGTACAGGCATATGAAAAACTGTTTTTT.

The chain has TRBV5-1 and TRBJ2-3; tentatively, D is TRBD2 (5 bases). Germline V gives CDR1 SGHRS, CDR2 YFSETQ. The germline V and J ends were trimmed by 0 bases and 4 bases, with 12 bases remaining between them. CDR3 length: 15 amino acids. The CDR3 DNA sequence: TGCGCCAGCAGCTTGGACGGGCCAGCGGCAGATACGCAGTATTTT. Amino acid sequence: CASSLDGPAADTQYF.

The genes are TRBV29-1 and TRBJ1-2; 7 positions agree with TRBD1. This CDR3 region has 13 residues. Trimming took 7 bases from V and 4 from J; bases not matched to a gene: 9. Germline V gene lookup returns CDR1 SQVTM and CDR2 ANQGSEA. The CDR3 here is CSGGTGTAYGYTF. For the CDR3, the DNA is TGCAGCGGGGGTACCGGGACAGCCTATGGCTACACCTTC.

This chain links TRBV7-6 with TRBJ2-2, with 7 bases lining up with TRBD2. The CDR3 sequence is 16 residues long. The ends lost 1 base at V and 6 bases at J; junction bases unmatched: 8. Germline CDR1 reads SGHVS; CDR2 reads FNYEAQ. The CDR3 nucleotides read TGTGCCAGCAGCTTAGGCCCCGGGAGGTACCCCGGGGAGCTGTTTTTT. This translates into CASSLGPGRYPGELFF.

In this sample, this clone turned up a few times. The CDR3 is CASRTTPEGTQYF. CDR3 coding DNA: TGTGCCAGCAGAACGACCCCGGAGGGTACGCAGTATTTT. V and J are TRBV27 and TRBJ2-3, with D possibly TRBD2 on 6 matching bases. Germline V gene sequence: CDR1 MNHEY, CDR2 SMNVEV (reference sequence). The CDR3 is made up of 13 amino acids. V was cut by 6 bases and J by 8 bases, with 15 bases left in between.

The rearrangement joins TRBV28 to TRBJ2-7, with a weak D call TRBD1 (5 bases). CDR1 is MDHEN and CDR2 is SYDVKM in the germline V gene. The CDR3 loop spans 12 amino acids. V dropped 7 bases and J dropped 4 bases, with 11 bases sitting between them. The CDR3 DNA follows: TGTGCCAGCACAGCCCAGGGTTACGAGCAGTACTTC. Translated, it gives CASTAQGYEQYF.

The CDR3 here is CASSTAGADSTDTQYF. CDR3 nucleotides: TGTGCCAGCAGTACCGCCGGAGCGGACAGCACAGATACGCAGTATTTT. The chain employs TRBV25-1 and TRBJ2-3; D is perhaps TRBD2 (5 bases). V was shortened by 5 bases and J by 0 bases, with 15 bases between the two germline ends. Germline V gene lookup returns CDR1 MGHDK and CDR2 SYGVNS. The CDR3 length is 16 residues.

This chain connects TRBV18 to TRBJ2-7; perhaps TRBD2 as D (5 bases). The CDR3 loop spans 14 amino acids. CDR1 and CDR2 from the germline V gene are KGHSH and LQKENI. The germline V and J ends were trimmed by 4 bases and 2 bases, with 12 bases remaining between them. In nucleotides, the CDR3 is TGTGCCAGCTCACGACGAGGAGGCACCTACGAGCAGTACTTC. Protein: CASSRRGGTYEQYF.

The chain carries TRBV11-3 and TRBJ2-2; the D gene could be TRBD1 or TRBD2 (5 bases each). Germline V gene data show CDR1 as SGHNT and CDR2 as YENEEA. V gave up 5 bases and J gave up 8 bases, with 18 bases separating them. This CDR3 region has 15 residues. The CDR3 reads CASSPVAAGSGELFF. The CDR3 DNA follows: TGTGCCAGCAGCCCCGTTGCAGCAGGGAGTGGGGAGCTGTTTTTT.

This sequence joins TRBV5-1 and TRBJ1-2; 7 nucleotides agree with TRBD1. Germline trimming cut 0 bases from V and 2 bases from J; bases unmatched to any gene: 4. CDR3 length equals 15 residues. Germline V gene data show CDR1 as SGHRS and CDR2 as YFSETQ. CDR3 bases: TGCGCCAGCAGCTTGGGGACAGGATTGAACTATGGCTACACCTTC. Protein product: CASSLGTGLNYGYTF. The full variable domain, with the rest looked up from reference TRBV5-1 and TRBJ1-2, is KAGVTQTPRYLIKTRGQQVTLSCSPISGHRSVSWYQQTPGQGLQFLFEYFSETQRNKGNFPGRFSGRQFSNSRSEMNVSTLELGDSALYLCASSLGTGLNYGYTFGSGTRLTVV.

The chain joins TRBV10-3 to TRBJ2-1, with TRBD2 identical over 11 bases. This CDR3 spans 16 amino acids. Losses at the gene ends were 7 bases for V and 5 bases for J; bases not matched to a gene: 10. Germline assignment: CDR1 ENHRY and CDR2 SYGVKD. The CDR3 loop reads CAITIRGLADHNEQFF. The CDR3 coding sequence is TGTGCCATCACCATTAGGGGACTAGCGGATCACAATGAGCAGTTCTTC.

The V call is TRBV7-2, the J call TRBJ1-2, with 8 nucleotides matching TRBD1. The ends lost 3 bases at V and 8 bases at J; junction bases unmatched: 11. This CDR3 spans 15 amino acids. CDR1 is SGHTA and CDR2 is FQGNSA in the germline V gene. The CDR3 coding sequence is TGTGCCAGCAGCTTCCTTGGACAGGGAACAGGGGGCTACACCTTC. It specifies CASSFLGQGTGGYTF.

There are a few counts of this clone. V and J are TRBV19 and TRBJ2-7, with D tentatively TRBD2 (6 bases). The germline CDR1 and CDR2 sequences are LNHDA and SQIVND (reference sequence). The CDR3 length is 15 residues. Between the trimmed V and J ends, which lost 4 bases and 3 bases, there was a span of 16 bases. CDR3 nucleotides: TGTGCCAGTAGTAGGTTCATCGGGAGTGTCTACGAGCAGTACTTC. It yields the protein CASSRFIGSVYEQYF.

The chain couples TRBV16 to TRBJ2-7; TRBD1 might be the D (5 bases). Germline CDR1 and CDR2: KGHSY and FQNENV. The CDR3 covers 14 residues. V dropped 1 base and J dropped 1 base, with 8 bases sitting between them. Here the CDR3 reads CASSQFSGSYEQYF. In nucleotides, the CDR3 is TGTGCCAGCAGCCAATTTTCAGGGTCCTACGAGCAGTACTTC.

The chain links TRBV11-2 to TRBJ1-1; D perhaps matches TRBD1 (5 bases). The CDR3 is 13 amino acids. Deletions cut 4 bases from V and 12 bases from J, with 18 bases between. Germline CDR1 SGHAT, CDR2 FQNNGV. This CDR3 reads CASSSGLVLGTFF. DNA of the CDR3: TGTGCCAGCAGCTCGGGACTGGTGCTTGGGACTTTCTTT.

This chain joins TRBV7-9 and TRBJ1-1; 11 bases line up with TRBD1. The V gene end was trimmed by 5 bases and the J gene end by 3 bases; junction bases not matched to a gene: 17. Germline CDR1 reads SEHNR; CDR2 reads FQNEAQ (reference sequence). This CDR3 spans 19 amino acids. The CDR3 DNA sequence: TGTGCCAGCAGCCATCATTGGACAGGGGGCGCCGGGCGCGACACTGAAGCTTTCTTT. Translated: CASSHHWTGGAGRDTEAFF.

The rearrangement joins TRBV6-5 to TRBJ1-4; D possibly corresponds to TRBD1 (5 bases). The V end lost 5 bases, the J end lost 10 bases, and 11 bases lay between the germline ends. Germline CDR1 reads MNHEY; CDR2 reads SVGAGI. The CDR3 is 12 amino acids. CDR3 DNA sequence: TGTGCCAGCAGTCGGGACGGAGGAAAACTGTTTTTT. Protein sequence: CASSRDGGKLFF.

The chain joins TRBV19 to TRBJ2-4; D perhaps matches TRBD1 (5 bases). This CDR3 has 17 residues. V was clipped by 2 bases and J by 7 bases, with 21 bases between them. Germline V lookup: CDR1 LNHDA, CDR2 SQIVND (reference sequence). CDR3 DNA: TGTGCCAGTAGTATAAGGGGCAGGGTGATGACTCGGAACATTCAGTACTTC. Amino acids: CASSIRGRVMTRNIQYF.

The chain uses TRBV5-1 and TRBJ2-5; no firm D call. The germline gives CDR1 SGHRS, CDR2 YFSETQ. This CDR3 is 12 amino acids long. Trimming removed 3 bases from V and 1 base from J, with 4 bases in between. The CDR3 bases are TGCGCCAGCAGCTCTTTCCAAGAGACCCAGTACTTC. Translating gives CASSSFQETQYF.

This clone was observed a handful of times. The rearrangement joins TRBV7-8 to TRBJ1-5; D ambiguous. CDR3 length: 14 amino acids. Germline CDR1 SGHVS, CDR2 FQNEAQ. Trimming stripped 5 bases from V and 3 bases from J, with 11 bases between. The CDR3 region has the DNA TGTGCCAGCAGCCCGCGACGGGACAATCAGCCCCAGCATTTT. Protein sequence: CASSPRRDNQPQHF.

The chain carries TRBV7-9 and TRBJ2-5, with 11 positions matching TRBD2. Germline V gene data show CDR1 as SEHNR and CDR2 as FQNEAQ (reference sequence). V shed 0 bases and J 7 bases; nucleotides not matched to a gene: 4. CDR3 length equals 15 residues. The CDR3 loop is CASSLALAGAVTQYF. CDR3 DNA: TGTGCCAGCAGCTTAGCACTAGCGGGAGCGGTGACCCAGTACTTC.

The CDR3 DNA reads TGTGCCATCAGTGTCTTTAGCGGGATCTTCGGTTCCTACGAGCAGTACTTC. As protein: CAISVFSGIFGSYEQYF. The chain couples TRBV10-3 to TRBJ2-7, with 8 bases identical to TRBD2. CDR3 length equals 17 residues. After removal of 4 bases from V and 1 base from J, the junction contained 12 bases not matched to a gene. Germline assignment: CDR1 ENHRY and CDR2 SYGVKD.

This clone was seen only a few times. The chain couples TRBV7-9 to TRBJ2-2; D ambiguous. This CDR3 contains 14 residues. Trimming pared 3 bases from V and 3 bases from J, leaving 8 bases between. In germline, CDR1 is SEHNR, CDR2 FQNEAQ (reference sequence). This chain's CDR3 is CASSFTRDTGELFF. The CDR3 nucleotides read TGTGCCAGCAGCTTCACAAGGGACACCGGGGAGCTGTTTTTT.

Worth noting for this clone: Other DNA variants within this sample encode the same CDR3. The rearrangement uses TRBV5-1 and TRBJ2-7; 8 bases agree with TRBD1. Losses at the gene ends were 0 bases for V and 2 bases for J; bases not matched to a gene: 4. The CDR3 is 15 residues long. Germline V gene lookup returns CDR1 SGHRS and CDR2 YFSETQ. Here the CDR3 reads CASSLGGQGAYEQYF. DNA of the CDR3: TGCGCCAGCAGCTTGGGAGGACAGGGTGCCTACGAGCAGTACTTC.

The V and J genes are TRBV2 and TRBJ2-1; possibly TRBD2 for D (6 bases). Germline V gives CDR1 SNHLY, CDR2 FYNNEI. The CDR3 consists of 16 residues. The V and J ends lost 7 bases and 3 bases respectively, with 19 bases between them. The CDR3 nucleotides are TGTGCCAGCATTCGTGAGAGGCGGGGCCACTACAATGAGCAGTTCTTC. This encodes CASIRERRGHYNEQFF.

This chain connects TRBV5-1 to TRBJ1-5; D possibly corresponds to TRBD1 (6 bases). The CDR3 contains 13 residues. V gave up 4 bases and J gave up 5 bases, with 10 bases separating them. Germline V CDR1 and CDR2: SGHRS, YFSETQ. In DNA form, the CDR3 reads TGCGCCAGCAGCCCAAACAGGGATCAGCCCCAGCATTTT. Its translation is CASSPNRDQPQHF.